Shown below are 16 T cell receptor beta chains from a single sample sequenced in a study of T cell repertoires in ileal Crohn's disease. The repertoire was sequenced with immunoSEQ multiplex PCR; TCRdb's copy has only in-frame clones and lacks some. Here the sample spans about 4,300 clones, around 80% being singletons. Sequenced sample: ileal tissue. The receptors stem from an adult with Crohn's disease.

The sample holds one count of this clone. The chain joins TRBV7-2 to TRBJ1-1; possible D gene TRBD1, 5 bases. Per germline, CDR1 SGHTA and CDR2 FQGNSA. V dropped 1 base and J dropped 5 bases, with 11 bases sitting between them. The CDR3 has 14 amino acids. The CDR3 region is CASSLVSGWTEAFF. CDR3 bases: TGTGCCAGCAGCTTAGTCTCAGGGTGGACTGAAGCTTTCTTT.

This chain links TRBV7-3 with TRBJ2-1; no clear D. The CDR3 is made up of 13 amino acids. Germline V gives CDR1 SGHTA, CDR2 FQGTGA. V was clipped by 4 bases and J by 6 bases, with 10 bases between them. The CDR3 is CASSSETLNEQFF. The DNA for the CDR3 is TGTGCCAGCAGCTCCGAAACTCTCAATGAGCAGTTCTTC.

The chain has TRBV7-6 and TRBJ1-5; TRBD1 is a possible D gene (5 bases). In germline, CDR1 is SGHVS, CDR2 FNYEAQ. This CDR3 contains 13 residues. The V and J ends lost 4 bases and 4 bases respectively, with 8 bases between them. The CDR3 DNA reads as TGTGCCAGCAGCTCGAACAGGAATCAGCCCCAGCATTTT. Its translation is CASSSNRNQPQHF.

The rearrangement links TRBV5-1 to TRBJ2-7, with 12 bases that match TRBD2. This CDR3 region has 13 residues. The germline V gene encodes CDR1 SGHRS and CDR2 YFSETQ. The V gene end was trimmed by 7 bases and the J gene end by 5 bases; junction bases not matched to a gene: 4. The CDR3 DNA reads TGCGCCAGCCGGAGACTAGCGGGGGACGAGCAGTACTTC. Protein: CASRRLAGDEQYF.

J is TRBJ2-5 and V is TRBV27; D is possibly TRBD1 (5 bases). The CDR3 loop spans 15 amino acids. V lost 6 bases and J 0 bases, leaving 14 bases between the germline ends. Germline V gene sequence: CDR1 MNHEY, CDR2 SMNVEV (reference sequence). DNA for the CDR3: TGTGCCAGCAGCCCTACCCGACAGCACCAAGAGACCCAGTACTTC. Its translation: CASSPTRQHQETQYF.

This clone has only one observation. The V call is TRBV4-2, the J call TRBJ2-7; 8 bases are shared with TRBD1. Germline-derived CDR1 and CDR2 are LGHNA and YNFKEQ. This CDR3 is built from 14 residues. V was clipped by 5 bases and J by 3 bases; unmatched bases: 6. The CDR3 loop reads CASSLGTGHYEQYF. In DNA form, the CDR3 reads TGTGCCAGCAGCTTGGGGACAGGCCACTACGAGCAGTACTTC.

This clone came up a few times. The chain uses TRBV18 and TRBJ1-1; TRBD1 matches 10 bases. CDR3 length equals 14 residues. With V trimmed by 2 bases and J by 5 bases, 2 bases remained unmatched. CDR1 KGHSH and CDR2 LQKENI come from the germline V gene. As DNA, the CDR3 is TGTGCCAGCTCACCAGGACAGGGGGAGACTGAAGCTTTCTTT. It specifies CASSPGQGETEAFF.

The CDR3: CASSQQAEGYYGYTF. DNA for the CDR3: TGCGCCAGCAGCCAACAGGCAGAGGGCTACTATGGCTACACCTTC. The chain joins TRBV4-3 to TRBJ1-2; no definite D call. Trimming removed 2 bases at V and 3 bases at J, with 13 bases between. From germline, CDR1 is LGHNA and CDR2 YSLEER. The CDR3 contains 15 residues.

The chain has TRBV5-1 and TRBJ1-2, with D maybe TRBD1 (5 bases). The CDR3 consists of 15 residues. Germline values: CDR1 SGHRS, CDR2 YFSETQ. Trimming shortened V by 0 bases and J by 3 bases, and 12 bases separated the two germline ends. DNA of the CDR3: TGCGCCAGCAGCTTGGGGGGCAGGGAGGACTATGGCTACACCTTC. It codes for CASSLGGREDYGYTF.

The chain has TRBV14 and TRBJ2-1; the match to TRBD2 covers 11 bases. With 4 bases clipped from V and 3 bases from J, the junction kept 2 bases outside the gene matches. Germline V gene lookup returns CDR1 SGHDN and CDR2 FVKESK. CDR3 size: 15 residues. CDR3 in amino acids: CASSLTSGGYNEQFF. The CDR3, as DNA: TGTGCCAGCAGCCTAACTAGCGGGGGCTACAATGAGCAGTTCTTC.

The chain has TRBV5-4 and TRBJ2-5; possible D gene TRBD2, 6 bases. This CDR3 region has 16 residues. V was clipped by 0 bases and J by 2 bases, with 14 bases between them. Germline CDR1 and CDR2: SGHNT and YYREEE (reference sequence). CDR3 in amino acids: CASSLGPGTSQETQYF. The DNA of the CDR3 is TGTGCCAGCAGCTTGGGGCCAGGGACTTCACAAGAGACCCAGTACTTC.

This chain links TRBV19 with TRBJ2-4; 8 bases are a match to TRBD1. The germline V gene has CDR1 LNHDA and CDR2 SQIVND (reference sequence). V was clipped by 7 bases and J by 5 bases; unmatched bases: 10. The CDR3 covers 15 residues. DNA for the CDR3: TGTGCCAGTACCTCCCGGACAGGGAGGCAAAACATTCAGTACTTC. Protein product: CASTSRTGRQNIQYF.

This clone was seen more than once but under ten times. The rearrangement joins TRBV6-5 to TRBJ1-2; 8 bases line up with TRBD1. CDR3 length: 15 residues. V lost 6 bases, J lost 6 bases, and 12 bases stayed unmatched. In germline, CDR1 is MNHEY, CDR2 SVGAGI. CDR3 coding DNA: TGTGCCAGCAGCCACATATGGCAGGGGGCGAATGGCTACACCTTC. Amino acid sequence: CASSHIWQGANGYTF.

The V and J genes are TRBV7-8 and TRBJ2-7, with TRBD1 matching 10 bases. Germline assignment: CDR1 SGHVS and CDR2 FQNEAQ. V was pared by 4 bases and J by 1 base, with 7 bases of the junction left unmatched. The length of the CDR3 is 16 residues. The CDR3 spells CASSSPRDRGSYEQYF. CDR3 nucleotides: TGTGCCAGCAGCTCTCCTCGGGACAGGGGATCCTACGAGCAGTACTTC.

CDR3 region: CASSLARKDEQYF. The DNA of the CDR3 is TGTGCCAGCAGCCTAGCGCGGAAGGACGAGCAGTACTTC. This chain connects TRBV28 to TRBJ2-7, with D maybe TRBD2 (6 bases). V dropped 6 bases and J dropped 5 bases, with 14 bases sitting between them. The CDR3 spans 13 residues. Germline CDR1 is MDHEN and CDR2 is SYDVKM.

The V call is TRBV7-9, the J call TRBJ1-2, with no clear D. This CDR3 is 13 amino acids long. The V end was cut by 3 bases, the J end by 3 bases, with 8 bases between. Germline V CDR1 and CDR2: SEHNR, FQNEAQ (reference sequence). The CDR3 bases are TGTGCCAGCAGCTTCAGAGGTGACTATGGCTACACCTTC. As protein: CASSFRGDYGYTF.